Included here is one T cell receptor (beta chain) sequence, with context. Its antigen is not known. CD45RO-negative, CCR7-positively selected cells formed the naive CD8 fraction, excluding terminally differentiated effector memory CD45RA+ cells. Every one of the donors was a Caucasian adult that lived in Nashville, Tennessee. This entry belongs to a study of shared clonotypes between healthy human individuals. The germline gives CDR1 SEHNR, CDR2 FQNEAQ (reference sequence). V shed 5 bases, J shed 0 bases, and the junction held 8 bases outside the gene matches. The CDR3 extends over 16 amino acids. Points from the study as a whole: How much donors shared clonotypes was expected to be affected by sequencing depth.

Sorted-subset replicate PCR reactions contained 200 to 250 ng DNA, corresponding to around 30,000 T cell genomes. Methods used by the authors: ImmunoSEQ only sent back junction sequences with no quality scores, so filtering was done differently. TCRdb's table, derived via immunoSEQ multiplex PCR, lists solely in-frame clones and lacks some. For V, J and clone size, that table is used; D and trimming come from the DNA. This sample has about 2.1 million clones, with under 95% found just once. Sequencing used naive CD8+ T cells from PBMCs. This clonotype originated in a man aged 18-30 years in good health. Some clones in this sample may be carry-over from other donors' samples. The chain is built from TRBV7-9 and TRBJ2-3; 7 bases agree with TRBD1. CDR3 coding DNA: TGTGCCAGCAGCCCCCGACAGGGAAAGAGCACAGATACGCAGTATTTT. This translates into CASSPRQGKSTDTQYF.